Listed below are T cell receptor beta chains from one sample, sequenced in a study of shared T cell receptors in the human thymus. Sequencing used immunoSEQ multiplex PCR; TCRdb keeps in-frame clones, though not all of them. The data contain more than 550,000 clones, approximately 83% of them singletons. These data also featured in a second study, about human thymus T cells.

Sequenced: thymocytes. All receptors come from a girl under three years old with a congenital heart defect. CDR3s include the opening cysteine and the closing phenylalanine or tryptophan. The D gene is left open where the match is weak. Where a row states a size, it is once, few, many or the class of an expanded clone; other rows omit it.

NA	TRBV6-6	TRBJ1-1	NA	CASRTVQNTEAFF	TGTGCCAGCAGGACAGTACAGAACACTGAAGCTTTCTTT
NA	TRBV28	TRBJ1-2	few	CASSWQGRINYGYTF	TGTGCCAGCAGTTGGCAGGGCCGGATTAACTATGGCTACACCTTC
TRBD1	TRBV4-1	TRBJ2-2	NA	CASSQKQGSGELFF	TGCGCCAGCAGCCAAAAACAGGGGTCCGGGGAGCTGTTTTTT
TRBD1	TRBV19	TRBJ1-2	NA	CASSMGQYGYTF	TGTGCCAGTAGTATGGGACAGTATGGCTACACCTTC
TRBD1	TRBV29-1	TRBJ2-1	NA	CSVVRDRATISYNEQFF	TGCAGCGTTGTGAGGGACAGGGCAACTATCTCCTACAATGAGCAGTTCTTC
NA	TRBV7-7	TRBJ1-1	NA	CASSSPATRFRDTEAFF	TGTGCCAGCAGCTCCCCGGCCACAAGGTTCAGGGACACTGAAGCTTTCTTT
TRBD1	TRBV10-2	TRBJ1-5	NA	CASSESGTAYQPQHF	TGCGCCAGCAGTGAGTCAGGGACAGCTTATCAGCCCCAGCATTTT
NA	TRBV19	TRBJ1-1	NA	CASSVGRRNTEAFF	TGTGCCAGTAGTGTAGGACGGAGGAACACTGAAGCTTTCTTT
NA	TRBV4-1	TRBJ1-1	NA	CASSSRAGVTEAFF	TGCGCCAGCAGCAGTAGGGCAGGGGTGACTGAAGCTTTCTTT
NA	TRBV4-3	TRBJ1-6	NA	CASSQDRVLYNSPLHF	TGCGCCAGCAGCCAAGACAGGGTCCTCTATAATTCACCCCTCCACTTT
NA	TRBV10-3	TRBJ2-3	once	CAISEAEDTDTQYF	TGTGCCATCAGTGAGGCGGAGGACACAGATACGCAGTATTTT
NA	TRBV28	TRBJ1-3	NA	CASSRGSGNTIYF	TGTGCCAGCAGTCGAGGGTCAGGAAACACCATATATTTT
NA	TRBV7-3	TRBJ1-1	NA	CASSLKGRGMNTEAFF	TGTGCCAGCAGCTTAAAAGGCAGGGGCATGAACACTGAAGCTTTCTTT
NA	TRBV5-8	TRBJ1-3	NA	CASSGTHTETRGNTIYF	TGTGCCAGCAGCGGAACCCACACCGAGACACGGGGAAACACCATATATTTT
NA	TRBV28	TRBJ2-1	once	CASSFGRYNEQFF	TGTGCCAGCAGTTTTGGGAGGTACAATGAGCAGTTCTTC
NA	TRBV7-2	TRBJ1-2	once	CASSLGPNYGYTF	TGTGCCAGCAGCTTAGGTCCAAACTATGGCTACACCTTC
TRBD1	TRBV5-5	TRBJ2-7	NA	CASSAEDRFYEQYF	TGTGCCAGCAGCGCCGAGGACAGGTTCTACGAGCAGTACTTC
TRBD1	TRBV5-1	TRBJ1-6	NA	CASSPSGQGVSYNSPLHF	TGCGCCAGCAGCCCATCCGGACAGGGCGTCTCCTATAATTCACCCCTCCACTTT
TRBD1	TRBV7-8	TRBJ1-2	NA	CASSLVGQGANYGYTF	TGTGCCAGCAGCTTAGTGGGACAGGGAGCTAACTATGGCTACACCTTC
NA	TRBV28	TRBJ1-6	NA	CASSIWTDNSPLHF	TGTGCCAGCAGTATATGGACAGACAATTCACCCCTCCACTTT
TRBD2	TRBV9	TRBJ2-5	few	CASSVGKGLAEKETQYF	TGTGCCAGCAGCGTAGGGAAGGGGCTAGCGGAGAAAGAGACCCAGTACTTC
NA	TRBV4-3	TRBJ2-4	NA	CASSQQGQTLAKNIQYF	TGCGCCAGCAGCCAACAGGGCCAAACATTAGCCAAAAACATTCAGTACTTC
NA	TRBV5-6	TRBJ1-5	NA	CASSLREVNSNQPQHF	TGTGCCAGCAGCTTACGGGAGGTGAATAGCAATCAGCCCCAGCATTTT
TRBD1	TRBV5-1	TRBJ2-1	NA	CASSSPGQGNHEQFF	TGCGCCAGCAGCTCGCCGGGACAGGGTAACCATGAGCAGTTCTTC
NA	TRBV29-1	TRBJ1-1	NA	CSVELRNTEAFF	TGCAGCGTTGAACTGCGAAACACTGAAGCTTTCTTT
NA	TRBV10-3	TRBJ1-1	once	CAISEFSPQPNTEAFF	TGTGCCATCAGTGAATTTAGTCCACAGCCGAACACTGAAGCTTTCTTT
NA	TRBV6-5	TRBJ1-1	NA	CASSYHGEDREAEAFF	TGTGCCAGCAGTTACCACGGGGAGGATAGAGAGGCTGAAGCTTTCTTT
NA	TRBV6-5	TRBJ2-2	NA	CASSYSGGANTGELFF	TGTGCCAGCAGTTACTCCGGGGGAGCGAACACCGGGGAGCTGTTTTTT
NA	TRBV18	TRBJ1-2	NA	CASSPYGNYGYTF	TGTGCCAGCTCACCATACGGGAACTATGGCTACACCTTC
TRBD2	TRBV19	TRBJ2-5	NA	CASSEGLAGGRETQYF	TGTGCCAGTAGTGAGGGACTAGCGGGGGGGCGCGAGACCCAGTACTTC
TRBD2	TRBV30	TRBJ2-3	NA	CAWSVSPGGSTDTQYF	TGTGCCTGGAGTGTATCTCCCGGGGGGAGCACAGATACGCAGTATTTT
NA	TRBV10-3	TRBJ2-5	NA	CAISDRRGEGPETQYF	TGTGCCATCAGTGATCGCAGGGGAGAGGGCCCGGAGACCCAGTACTTC
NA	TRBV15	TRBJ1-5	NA	CATSRDPGCTSSEGNQPQHF	TGTGCCACCAGCAGAGATCCCGGGTGTACATCTTCGGAGGGCAATCAGCCCCAGCATTTT
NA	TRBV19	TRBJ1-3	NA	CASSMGHSGNTIYF	TGTGCCAGTAGTATGGGACACTCTGGAAACACCATATATTTT
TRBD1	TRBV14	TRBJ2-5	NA	CASSPGTEDRSAQYF	TGTGCCAGCAGCCCTGGGACAGAAGACCGGTCGGCCCAGTACTTC
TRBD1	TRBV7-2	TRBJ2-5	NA	CASSLAGATGEETQYF	TGTGCCAGCAGCTTAGCGGGAGCCACAGGGGAAGAGACCCAGTACTTC
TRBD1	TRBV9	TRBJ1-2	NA	CASSVRTGSGYTF	TGTGCCAGCAGCGTCAGGACAGGGTCTGGCTACACCTTC
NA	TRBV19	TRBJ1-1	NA	CASSMAGYTEAFF	TGTGCCAGTAGTATGGCAGGGTATACTGAAGCTTTCTTT
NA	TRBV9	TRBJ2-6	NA	CASSVSLGKHSGANVLTF	TGTGCCAGCAGCGTAAGTTTGGGCAAGCACTCTGGGGCCAACGTCCTGACTTTC
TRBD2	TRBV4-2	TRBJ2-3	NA	CASSQDIAGGHTDTQYF	TGTGCCAGCAGCCAAGATATCGCGGGGGGGCACACAGATACGCAGTATTTT